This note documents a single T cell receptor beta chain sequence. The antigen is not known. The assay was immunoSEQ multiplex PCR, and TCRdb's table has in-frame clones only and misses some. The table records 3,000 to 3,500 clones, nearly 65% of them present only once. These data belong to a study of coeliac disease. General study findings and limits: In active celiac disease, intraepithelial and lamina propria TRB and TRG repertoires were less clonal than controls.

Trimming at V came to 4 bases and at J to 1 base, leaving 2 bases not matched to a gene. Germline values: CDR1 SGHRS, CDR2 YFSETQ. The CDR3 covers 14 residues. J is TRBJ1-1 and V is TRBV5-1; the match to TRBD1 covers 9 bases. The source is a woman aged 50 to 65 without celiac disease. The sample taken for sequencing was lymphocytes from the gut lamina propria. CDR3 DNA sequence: TGCGCCAGCAGCCCGGGACAGGGGAACACTGAAGCTTTCTTT. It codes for CASSPGQGNTEAFF.